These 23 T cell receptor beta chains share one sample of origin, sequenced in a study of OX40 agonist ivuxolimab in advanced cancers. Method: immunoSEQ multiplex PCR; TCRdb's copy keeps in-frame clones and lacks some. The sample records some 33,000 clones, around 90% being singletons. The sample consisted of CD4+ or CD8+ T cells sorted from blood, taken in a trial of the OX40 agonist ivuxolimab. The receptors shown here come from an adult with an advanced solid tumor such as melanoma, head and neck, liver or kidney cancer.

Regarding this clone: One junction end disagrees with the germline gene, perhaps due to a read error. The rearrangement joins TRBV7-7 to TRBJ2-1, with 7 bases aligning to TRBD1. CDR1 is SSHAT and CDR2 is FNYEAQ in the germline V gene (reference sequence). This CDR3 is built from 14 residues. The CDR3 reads CASSLGEQGTEQFF. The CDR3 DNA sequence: TGTGCTAGCAGCTTAGGAGAACAGGGGACTGAGCAGTTCTTC.

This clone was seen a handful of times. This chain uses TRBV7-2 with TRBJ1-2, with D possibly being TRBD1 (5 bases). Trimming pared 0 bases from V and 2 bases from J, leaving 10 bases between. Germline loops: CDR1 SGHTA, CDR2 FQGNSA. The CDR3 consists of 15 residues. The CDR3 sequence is CASSLAWEGNYGYTF. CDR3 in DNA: TGTGCCAGCAGCTTAGCATGGGAGGGGAACTATGGCTACACCTTC.

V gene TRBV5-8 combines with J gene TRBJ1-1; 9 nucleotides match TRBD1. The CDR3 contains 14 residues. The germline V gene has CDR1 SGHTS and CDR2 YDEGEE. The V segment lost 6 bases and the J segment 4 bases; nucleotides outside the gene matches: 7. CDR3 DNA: TGTGCCAGCATCCCGACAGGGGGGACCACTGAAGCTTTCTTT. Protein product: CASIPTGGTTEAFF. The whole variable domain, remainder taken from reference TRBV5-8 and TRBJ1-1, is EAGVTQSPTHLIKTRGQQATLRCSPISGHTSVYWYQQALGLGLQFLLWYDEGEERNRGNFPPRFSGRQFPNYSSELNVNALELEDSALYLCASIPTGGTTEAFFGQGTRLTVV.

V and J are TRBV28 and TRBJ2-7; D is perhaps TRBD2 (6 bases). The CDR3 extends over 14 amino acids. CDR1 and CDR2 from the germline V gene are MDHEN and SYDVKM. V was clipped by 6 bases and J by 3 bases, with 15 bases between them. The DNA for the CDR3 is TGTGCCAGCAGCTTTCGACTAGGCATCTACGAGCAGTACTTC. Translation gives CASSFRLGIYEQYF.

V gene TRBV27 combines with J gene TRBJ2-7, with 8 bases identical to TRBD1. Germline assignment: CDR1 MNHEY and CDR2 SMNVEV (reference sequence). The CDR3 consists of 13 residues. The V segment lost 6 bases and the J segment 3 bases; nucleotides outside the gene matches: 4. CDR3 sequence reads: CASSFRGHYEQYF. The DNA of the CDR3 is TGTGCCAGCAGCTTCAGGGGGCACTACGAGCAGTACTTC.

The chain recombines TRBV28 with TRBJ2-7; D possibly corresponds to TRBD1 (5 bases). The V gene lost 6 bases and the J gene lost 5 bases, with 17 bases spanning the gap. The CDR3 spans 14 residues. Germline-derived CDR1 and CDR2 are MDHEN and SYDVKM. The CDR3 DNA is TGTGCCAGCAGACGCCCCCAGGGTGGGAACGAGCAGTACTTC. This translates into CASRRPQGGNEQYF.

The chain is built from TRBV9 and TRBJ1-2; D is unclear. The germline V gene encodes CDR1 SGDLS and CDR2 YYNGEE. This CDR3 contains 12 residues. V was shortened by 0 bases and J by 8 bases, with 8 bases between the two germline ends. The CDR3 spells CASSVGYGGYTF. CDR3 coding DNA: TGTGCCAGCAGCGTAGGCTATGGAGGCTACACCTTC.

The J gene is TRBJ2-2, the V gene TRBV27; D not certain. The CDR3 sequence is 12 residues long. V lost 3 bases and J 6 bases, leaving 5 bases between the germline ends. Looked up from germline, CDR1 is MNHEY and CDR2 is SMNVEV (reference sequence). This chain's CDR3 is CASSFSAGELFF. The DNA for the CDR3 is TGTGCCAGCAGTTTCTCGGCCGGGGAGCTGTTTTTT.

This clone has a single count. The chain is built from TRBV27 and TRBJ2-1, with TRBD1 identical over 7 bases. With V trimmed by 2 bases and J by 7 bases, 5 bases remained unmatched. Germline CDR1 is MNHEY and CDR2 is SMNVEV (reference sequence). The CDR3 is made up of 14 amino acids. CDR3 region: CASSLAQGPNEQFF. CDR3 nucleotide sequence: TGTGCCAGCAGTTTAGCACAGGGGCCGAATGAGCAGTTCTTC.

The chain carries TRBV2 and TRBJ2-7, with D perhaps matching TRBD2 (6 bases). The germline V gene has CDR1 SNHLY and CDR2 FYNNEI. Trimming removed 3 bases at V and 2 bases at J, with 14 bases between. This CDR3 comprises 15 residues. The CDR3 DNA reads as TGTGCCAGCAGTGAGGAGGGGACGGCCGCCTACGAGCAGTACTTC. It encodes CASSEEGTAAYEQYF.

This CDR3 reads CASSLHNGMETQYF. The CDR3 region has the DNA TGTGCCAGCAGTTTGCACAATGGGATGGAGACCCAGTACTTC. The chain has TRBV27 and TRBJ2-5; D is uncertain. Germline values: CDR1 MNHEY, CDR2 SMNVEV (reference sequence). The CDR3 has 14 amino acids. Trimming took off 3 bases at V and 5 bases at J, with 13 bases between the two ends.

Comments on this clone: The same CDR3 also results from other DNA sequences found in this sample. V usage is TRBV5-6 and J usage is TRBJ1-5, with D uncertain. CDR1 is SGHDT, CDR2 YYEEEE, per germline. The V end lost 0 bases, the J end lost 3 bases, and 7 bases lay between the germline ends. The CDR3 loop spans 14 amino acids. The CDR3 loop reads CASSLGQANQPQHF. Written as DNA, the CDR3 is TGTGCCAGCAGCTTGGGGCAGGCCAATCAGCCCCAGCATTTT.

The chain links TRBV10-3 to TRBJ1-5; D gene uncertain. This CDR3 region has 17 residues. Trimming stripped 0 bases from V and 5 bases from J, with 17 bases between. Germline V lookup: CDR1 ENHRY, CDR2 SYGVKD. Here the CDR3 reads CAISESSEPFGDQPQHF. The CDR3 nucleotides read TGTGCCATCAGTGAGTCCTCGGAGCCGTTTGGCGATCAGCCCCAGCATTTT.

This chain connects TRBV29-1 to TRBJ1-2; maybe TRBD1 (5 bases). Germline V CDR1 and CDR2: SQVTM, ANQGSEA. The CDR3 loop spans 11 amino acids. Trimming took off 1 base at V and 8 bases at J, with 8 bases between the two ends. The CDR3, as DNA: TGCAGCGTTGAAGGGAGGGACGGCTACACCTTC. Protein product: CSVEGRDGYTF.

The CDR3 loop is CASSPPGTGANVLTF. For the CDR3, the DNA is TGTGCCAGCAGCCCGCCAGGGACAGGGGCCAACGTCCTGACTTTC. J is TRBJ2-6 and V is TRBV7-9; D perhaps matches TRBD1 (6 bases). With 5 bases removed from V and 4 bases from J, the gap between germline ends came to 12 bases. The CDR3 has 15 amino acids. CDR1 is SEHNR and CDR2 is FQNEAQ in the germline V gene (reference sequence). Combining the CDR3 with reference TRBV7-9 and TRBJ2-6 gives the whole variable domain DTGVSQNPRHKITKRGQNVTFRCDPISEHNRLYWYRQTLGQGPEFLTYFQNEAQLEKSRLLSDRFSAERPKGSFSTLEIQRTEQGDSAMYLCASSPPGTGANVLTFGAGSRLTVL.

CDR3: CASSLFPGQPQHF. For the CDR3, the DNA is TGTGCCAGCAGTTTATTTCCAGGGCAGCCCCAGCATTTT. The V call is TRBV28, the J call TRBJ1-5; D is possibly TRBD1 (5 bases). Germline values: CDR1 MDHEN, CDR2 SYDVKM. CDR3 length equals 13 residues. V lost 1 base and J 7 bases, leaving 8 bases between the germline ends.

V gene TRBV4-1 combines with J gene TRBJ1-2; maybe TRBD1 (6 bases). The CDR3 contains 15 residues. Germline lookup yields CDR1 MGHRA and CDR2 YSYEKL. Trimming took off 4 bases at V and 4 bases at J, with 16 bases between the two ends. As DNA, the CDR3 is TGCGCCAGCAGCCCGGGGCCAGGACAGACCTATGGCTACACCTTC. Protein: CASSPGPGQTYGYTF.

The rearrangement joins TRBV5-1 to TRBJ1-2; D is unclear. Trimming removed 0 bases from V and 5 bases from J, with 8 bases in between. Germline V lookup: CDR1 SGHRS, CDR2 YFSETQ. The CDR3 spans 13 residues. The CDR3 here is CASSLGPTYGYTF. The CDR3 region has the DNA TGCGCCAGCAGCTTGGGTCCAACTTATGGCTACACCTTC.

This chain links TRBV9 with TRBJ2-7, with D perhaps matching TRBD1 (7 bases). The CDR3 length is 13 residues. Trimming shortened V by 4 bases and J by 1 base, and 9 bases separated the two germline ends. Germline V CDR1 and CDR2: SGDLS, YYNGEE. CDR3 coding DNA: TGTGCCAGCAGCCAGGGGGGATCCTACGAGCAGTACTTC. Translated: CASSQGGSYEQYF.

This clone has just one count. The CDR3 loop is CASSYPGNTEAFF. CDR3 nucleotides: TGTGCCAGCAGTTACCCGGGGAACACTGAAGCTTTCTTT. This chain links TRBV6-5 with TRBJ1-1; D gene ambiguous. This CDR3 spans 13 amino acids. The V and J ends lost 2 bases and 1 base respectively, with 5 bases between them. Per germline, CDR1 MNHEY and CDR2 SVGAGI.

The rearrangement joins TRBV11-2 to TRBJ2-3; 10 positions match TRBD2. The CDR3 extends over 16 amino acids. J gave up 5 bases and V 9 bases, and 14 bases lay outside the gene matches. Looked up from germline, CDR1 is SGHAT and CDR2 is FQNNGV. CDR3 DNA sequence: TGTGCCAGTTCTGCAATCGGACTAGCGGACGGAGATACGCAGTATTTT. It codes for CASSAIGLADGDTQYF.

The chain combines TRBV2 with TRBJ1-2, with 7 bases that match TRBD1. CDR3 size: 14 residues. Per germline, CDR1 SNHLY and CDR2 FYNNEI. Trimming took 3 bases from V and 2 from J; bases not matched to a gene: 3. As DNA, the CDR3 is TGTGCCAGCAGTGATGACAGGGCCAACTATGGCTACACCTTC. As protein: CASSDDRANYGYTF.

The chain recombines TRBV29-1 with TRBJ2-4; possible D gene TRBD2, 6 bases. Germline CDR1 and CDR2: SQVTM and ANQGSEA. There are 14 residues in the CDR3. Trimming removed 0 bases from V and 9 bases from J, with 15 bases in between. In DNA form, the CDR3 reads TGCAGCGTTGAAGAGGGCCAGGGAGGTGGCATTCAGTACTTC. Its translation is CSVEEGQGGGIQYF.